This TCR beta chain derives from a study of T cells expressing NK-cell markers. Across the whole study: The study sequenced eight donors, seven HCMV-seropositive and one seronegative.

Whole-study results and caveats: Dominance of the CD3+CD56-NKG2C+ fraction by these clonotypes also held in several donors. Dominant NKG2C+ clonotypes in roughly 6 donors made up about 1.0-7.5% of CD8+ T cells.

For TCR beta, cDNA was produced by 5'RACE template switching with UMIs. One entry per CDR3 protein, without DNA, is what TCRdb gives after re-calling the 5' RACE reads. This table lists some 280,000 distinct CDR3 sequences. Germline V gives CDR1 SGHNT, CDR2 YYREEE (reference sequence). The CDR3 covers 15 residues. Note on this clonotype: Antigen specificity is unknown.

Sequencing was done on a sample of blood T cells: a sorted CD56 or NKG2C T cell subset, CD4+ or CD8+ T cells, or bulk PBMC T cells (not recorded which). The origin of this receptor is a man aged 18 to 29 in good health. The genes are TRBV5-4 and TRBJ1-4. The CDR3 spells CASSLGLEPNEKLFF. Looking up the rest from reference TRBV5-4 and TRBJ1-4 gives the full variable domain: ETGVTQSPTHLIKTRGQQVTLRCSSQSGHNTVSWYQQALGQGPQFIFQYYREEENGRGNFPPRFSGLQFPNYSSELNVNALELDDSALYLCASSLGLEPNEKLFFGSGTQLSVL.